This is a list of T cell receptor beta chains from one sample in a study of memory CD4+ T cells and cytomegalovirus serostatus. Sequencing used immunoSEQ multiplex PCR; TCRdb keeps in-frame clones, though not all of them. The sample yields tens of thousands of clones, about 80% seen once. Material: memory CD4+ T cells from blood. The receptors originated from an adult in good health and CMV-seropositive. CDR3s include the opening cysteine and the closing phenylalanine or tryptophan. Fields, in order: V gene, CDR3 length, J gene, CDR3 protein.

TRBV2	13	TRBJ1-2	CASSEGTNYGYTF
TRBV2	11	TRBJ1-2	CASSEAVPGDF
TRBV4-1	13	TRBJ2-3	CASSQGKDDTQYF
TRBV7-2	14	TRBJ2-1	CASSLGLGPHEQFF
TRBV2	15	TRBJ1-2	CASSEALGANYGYTF
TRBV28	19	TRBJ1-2	CASSPPTAGKNGANYGYTF
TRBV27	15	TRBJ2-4	CASSLWPSRTNIQYF
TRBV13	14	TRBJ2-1	CASSLVGPYNEQFF
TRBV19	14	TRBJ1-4	CASRDRTTNEKLFF
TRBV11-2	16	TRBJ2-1	CASSPTQRTSYNEQFF
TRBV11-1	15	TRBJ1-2	CASSLDVTGNYGYTF
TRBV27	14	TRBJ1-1	CASSFTDDGPEAFF
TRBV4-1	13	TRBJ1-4	CASSQVRGEKLFF
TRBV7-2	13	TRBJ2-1	CASSTYGDFEQFF
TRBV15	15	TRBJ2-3	CATSRDSLEADTQYF
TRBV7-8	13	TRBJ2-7	CASRRGTGGEQYF
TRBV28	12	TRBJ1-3	CASSLGRDTIYF
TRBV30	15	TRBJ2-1	CAWRGLRSPYNEQFF
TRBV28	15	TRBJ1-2	CASSSRQGHSEGYTF
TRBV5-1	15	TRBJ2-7	CASSLDSTQSYEQYF
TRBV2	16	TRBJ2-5	CASSEGLAGGAETQYF
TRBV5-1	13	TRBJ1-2	CASSFGQDNGYTF
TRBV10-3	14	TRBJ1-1	CAIRPGQAGTEAFF
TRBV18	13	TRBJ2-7	CASSSREGYEQYF
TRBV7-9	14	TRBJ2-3	CASSLGVETDTQYF
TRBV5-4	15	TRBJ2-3	CASSLDGGEGDTQYF
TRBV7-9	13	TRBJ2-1	CASSFTGGDEQFF
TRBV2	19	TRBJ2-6	CASRQRGQGRVTGANVLTF
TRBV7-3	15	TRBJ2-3	CASSLNRGISDTQYF
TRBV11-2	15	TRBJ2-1	CASSFGGTLNNEQFF
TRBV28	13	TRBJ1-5	CASDRGQNQPQHF
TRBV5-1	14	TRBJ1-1	CASSLAQGSTEAFF
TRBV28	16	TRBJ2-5	CASSRPEGGGPETQYF
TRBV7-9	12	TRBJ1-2	CASSVTGDGYTF
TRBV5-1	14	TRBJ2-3	CASSLGGEGDTQYF
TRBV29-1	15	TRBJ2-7	CSVGLVQGRPYEQYF
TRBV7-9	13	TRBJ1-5	CASSWTVNQPQHF
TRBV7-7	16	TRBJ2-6	CASAVEPVSGANVLTF
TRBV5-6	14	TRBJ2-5	CASSSTGQQETQYF
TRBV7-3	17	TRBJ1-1	CASSSILTVGLATEAFF
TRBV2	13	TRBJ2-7	CASSADTHYEQYF
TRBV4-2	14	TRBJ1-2	CASSPDLGHYGYTF
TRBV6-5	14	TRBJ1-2	CASSRDPSGYGYTF
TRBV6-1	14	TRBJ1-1	CASSGLTGGTEAFF
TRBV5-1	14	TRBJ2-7	CASSSGTYAYEQYF
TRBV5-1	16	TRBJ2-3	CASSRGVGKGTDTQYF
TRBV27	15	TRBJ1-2	CASSLRSPNLYGYTF
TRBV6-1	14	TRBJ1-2	CASTWDGANYGYTF
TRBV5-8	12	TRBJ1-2	CASSLDPQGYTF
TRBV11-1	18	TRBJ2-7	CASSPTGLASGRAYEQYF
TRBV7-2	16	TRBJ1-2	CASSRIRGTGGIGYTF
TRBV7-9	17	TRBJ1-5	CASSFWLGTDGNQPQHF